The 24 T cell receptor beta chains in this list originate from one sample, sequenced in a study of low-dose radiotherapy and immunotherapy resistance in tumors. TRAV- and TRBV-specific primers, spanning alpha and beta chains, primed first-strand cDNA. The PCR that amplified TCRs ran for around 20 cycles, relying on a constant-region primer and a V-primer adapter. TCRdb reanalysed the reads using MiXCR and keeps one entry per CDR3 protein. The data show roughly 7,000 distinct CDR3 sequences, approximately 50% seen once. The receptors come from a human donor with advanced metastatic prostate, ovarian, gallbladder or colorectal cancer (not recorded which). This table probably holds off-target reads from a library built for another chain.

This chain uses TRBV2 with TRBJ1-1; D not resolved. There are 13 residues in the CDR3. Trimming removed 4 bases from V and 1 base from J, with 7 bases in between. Germline V gene sequence: CDR1 SNHLY, CDR2 FYNNEI. CDR3 region: CASSASGNTEAFF. The CDR3 coding sequence is TGTGCCAGCAGTGCTAGCGGGAACACTGAAGCTTTCTTT. The variable domain in full, completed from reference TRBV2 and TRBJ1-1, reads EPEVTQTPSHQVTQMGQEVILRCVPISNHLYFYWYRQILGQKVEFLVSFYNNEISEKSEIFDDQFSVERPDGSNFTLKIRSTKLEDSAMYFCASSASGNTEAFFGQGTRLTVV.

This clonotype has only a few counts. The chain couples TRBV28 to TRBJ2-1, with a possible D match to TRBD2 (5 bases). Trimming stripped 7 bases from V and 5 bases from J, with 15 bases between. This CDR3 spans 14 amino acids. CDR1 and CDR2 from the germline V gene are MDHEN and SYDVKM. This CDR3 reads CASTLVAGHNEQFF. CDR3 bases: TGTGCCAGCACCCTAGTGGCGGGTCACAATGAGCAGTTCTTC.

This clonotype came up a few times. The J gene is TRBJ2-2, the V gene TRBV5-1; tentatively, D is TRBD1 or TRBD2 (5 bases each). CDR1 SGHRS and CDR2 YFSETQ come from the germline V gene. The germline V and J ends were trimmed by 2 bases and 4 bases, with 9 bases remaining between them. This CDR3 region has 14 residues. CDR3 amino acids: CASSFSGTTGELFF. The CDR3 nucleotides read TGCGCCAGCAGCTTCTCCGGGACCACCGGGGAGCTGTTTTTT.

The rearrangement joins TRBV29-1 to TRBJ1-1; 7 positions match TRBD1. The CDR3 is 13 amino acids. V trimming: 6 bases; J trimming: 3 bases; junction bases outside the gene matches: 7. CDR1 is SQVTM and CDR2 is ANQGSEA in the germline V gene. The CDR3, as DNA: TGCAGCGTACAACAGACAGGGTACACTGAAGCTTTCTTT. This sequence encodes CSVQQTGYTEAFF.

The rearrangement uses TRBV4-1 and TRBJ1-3, with 7 positions matching TRBD1. This CDR3 spans 15 amino acids. Germline V gene lookup returns CDR1 MGHRA and CDR2 YSYEKL. The junction had 7 bases not matched to a gene; V was cut back by 4 bases and J by 4 bases. For the CDR3, the DNA is TGCGCCAGCAGCCGGGAGACAGGGCGCGGAAACACCATATATTTT. This codes for CASSRETGRGNTIYF.

The chain uses TRBV2 and TRBJ2-7; 8 bases match TRBD2. Germline assignment: CDR1 SNHLY and CDR2 FYNNEI. Germline trimming cut 8 bases from V and 5 bases from J; bases unmatched to any gene: 14. The CDR3 is 15 residues long. CDR3 loop: CASELAHIGGDEQYF. The CDR3 DNA reads as TGTGCCAGCGAACTAGCGCACATCGGGGGGGACGAGCAGTACTTC.

This clonotype was seen a handful of times. V and J are TRBV20-1 and TRBJ2-1, with 9 bases identical to TRBD2. Germline values: CDR1 DFQATT, CDR2 SNEGSKA (reference sequence). V trimming: 1 base; J trimming: 3 bases; junction bases outside the gene matches: 7. This CDR3 spans 16 amino acids. CDR3 protein: CSARALASGDYNEQFF. CDR3 nucleotide sequence: TGCAGTGCTAGAGCGCTCGCTAGCGGGGACTACAATGAGCAGTTCTTC.

The V gene is TRBV12-3 or TRBV12-4, the J gene TRBJ2-2; D remains ambiguous. Trimming stripped 4 bases from V and 0 bases from J, with 6 bases between. The CDR3 loop spans 14 amino acids. CDR3: CASSYSANTGELFF. The CDR3 nucleotides are TGTGCCAGCAGTTACAGCGCGAACACCGGGGAGCTGTTTTTT.

The chain joins TRBV3-1 to TRBJ2-7; 7 bases align to TRBD1. The germline V gene has CDR1 LGHDT and CDR2 YNNKEL (reference sequence). CDR3 length equals 15 residues. V trimming: 4 bases; J trimming: 3 bases; junction bases outside the gene matches: 9. CDR3 protein: CASSRTGEKGYEQYF. Here the CDR3 DNA reads TGTGCCAGCAGCCGAACAGGGGAGAAAGGCTACGAGCAGTACTTC.

There are a few counts of this clonotype. The rearrangement uses TRBV5-4 and TRBJ1-1, with 7 nucleotides matching TRBD1. J gave up 5 bases and V 3 bases, and 7 bases lay outside the gene matches. The CDR3 runs 14 residues. CDR1 SGHNT and CDR2 YYREEE come from the germline V gene (reference sequence). CDR3 protein: CASSYGQADTEAFF. CDR3 in DNA: TGTGCCAGCAGCTATGGACAGGCGGATACTGAAGCTTTCTTT.

This clonotype was detected a few times. The chain is built from TRBV10-3 and TRBJ2-1, with D tentatively TRBD1 (7 bases). CDR3 size: 17 residues. The V and J ends lost 6 bases and 3 bases respectively, with 21 bases between them. The germline V gene has CDR1 ENHRY and CDR2 SYGVKD. This CDR3 reads CAIRESSRGESYNEQFF. Here the CDR3 DNA reads TGTGCCATCAGAGAAAGCAGCAGGGGGGAAAGCTACAATGAGCAGTTCTTC.

V usage is TRBV5-1 and J usage is TRBJ2-7; D is uncertain. Looked up from germline, CDR1 is SGHRS and CDR2 is YFSETQ. Deletions cut 0 bases from V and 5 bases from J, with 15 bases between. The CDR3 length is 15 residues. DNA of the CDR3: TGCGCCAGCAGCTTGGTTTTCGGCCTCCCCCACGAGCAGTACTTC. Encoded protein: CASSLVFGLPHEQYF.

The chain recombines TRBV5-1 with TRBJ2-3, with D maybe TRBD2 (5 bases). Germline CDR1 is SGHRS and CDR2 is YFSETQ. This CDR3 contains 14 residues. Trimming left V 1 base short and J 2 bases short, with 8 bases between. The CDR3 is CASSLPGNTDTQYF. CDR3 in DNA: TGCGCCAGCAGCTTGCCGGGGAACACAGATACGCAGTATTTT.

This chain connects TRBV2 to TRBJ2-2; possibly TRBD1 or TRBD2 for D (6 bases each). V was pared by 7 bases and J by 3 bases, with 12 bases between. The CDR3 length is 14 residues. Germline V lookup: CDR1 SNHLY, CDR2 FYNNEI. CDR3 coding DNA: TGTGCCAGCAAGGGGGGAGGACACACCGGGGAGCTGTTTTTT. Residues: CASKGGGHTGELFF. Variable domain in full (rest from reference TRBV2 and TRBJ2-2): EPEVTQTPSHQVTQMGQEVILRCVPISNHLYFYWYRQILGQKVEFLVSFYNNEISEKSEIFDDQFSVERPDGSNFTLKIRSTKLEDSAMYFCASKGGGHTGELFFGEGSRLTVL.

J is TRBJ2-1 and V is TRBV29-1, with D perhaps being TRBD1 or TRBD2 (5 bases each). Per the germline V gene, CDR1 is SQVTM and CDR2 is ANQGSEA. Trimming pared 0 bases from V and 6 bases from J, leaving 12 bases between. This CDR3 spans 14 amino acids. CDR3 sequence reads: CSVEDGEGLNEQFF. CDR3 DNA sequence: TGCAGCGTTGAAGATGGCGAGGGGCTCAATGAGCAGTTCTTC.

The genes are TRBV9 and TRBJ2-5; 9 bases are shared with TRBD2. CDR1 and CDR2 from the germline V gene are SGDLS and YYNGEE. V lost 3 bases, J lost 4 bases, and 13 bases stayed unmatched. The CDR3 covers 17 residues. The CDR3 loop is CASSDRIKAGGGETQYF. CDR3 nucleotide sequence: TGTGCCAGCAGCGACCGGATTAAAGCGGGGGGTGGAGAGACCCAGTACTTC.

This clonotype was counted between two and nine times. The chain employs TRBV9 and TRBJ1-2; D not certain. Germline CDR1 is SGDLS and CDR2 is YYNGEE. Trimming removed 3 bases from V and 7 bases from J, with 16 bases in between. The CDR3 covers 14 residues. CDR3 sequence reads: CASSGSGRRSGYTF. CDR3 in DNA: TGTGCCAGCAGCGGGAGCGGGAGGAGGTCTGGCTACACCTTC.

The rearrangement uses TRBV6-1 and TRBJ2-3, with D unresolved. V gave up 10 bases and J gave up 5 bases, with 16 bases separating them. Per the germline V gene, CDR1 is MNHNS and CDR2 is SASEGT. The CDR3 runs to 13 residues. This CDR3 reads CATQSPDVDTQYF. The CDR3 DNA follows: TGTGCCACCCAGTCCCCTGACGTAGATACGCAGTATTTT.

V gene TRBV5-6 combines with J gene TRBJ1-1; TRBD1 agrees at 8 bases. Germline values: CDR1 SGHDT, CDR2 YYEEEE. The CDR3 spans 16 residues. Trimming took 0 bases from V and 6 from J; bases not matched to a gene: 10. The CDR3 sequence is CASSLASGGFFAEAFF. CDR3 bases: TGTGCCAGCAGCTTGGCGTCAGGGGGCTTCTTCGCTGAAGCTTTCTTT.

This clonotype came up a few times. The chain couples TRBV5-5 to TRBJ2-1; 9 bases match TRBD1. The CDR3 contains 14 residues. The germline V gene encodes CDR1 SGHKS and CDR2 YYEKEE (reference sequence). The V segment lost 2 bases and the J segment 6 bases; nucleotides outside the gene matches: 3. DNA for the CDR3: TGTGCCAGCAGCTTCGGGACAGGGTCCAATGAGCAGTTCTTC. Protein sequence: CASSFGTGSNEQFF.

The chain links TRBV29-1 to TRBJ1-1; the D is unclear. There are 13 residues in the CDR3. Germline CDR1 and CDR2: SQVTM and ANQGSEA. Trimming shortened V by 3 bases and J by 0 bases, and 8 bases separated the two germline ends. The CDR3 sequence: CSVDPKMNTEAFF. CDR3 sequence (DNA): TGCAGCGTTGATCCGAAGATGAACACTGAAGCTTTCTTT.

This clonotype has only a few counts. This CDR3 is CASISPGGPTDTQYF. The CDR3 nucleotides are TGTGCCAGCATTTCCCCGGGGGGCCCCACAGATACGCAGTATTTT. This sequence joins TRBV28 and TRBJ2-3, with D possibly TRBD2 on 7 matching bases. Deletions cut 7 bases from V and 2 bases from J, with 16 bases between. The germline V gene has CDR1 MDHEN and CDR2 SYDVKM. The CDR3 is 15 residues long.

This clonotype is a singleton in its sample. The chain uses TRBV11-1 and TRBJ2-1, with D perhaps matching TRBD1 or TRBD2 (5 bases each). Trimming stripped 5 bases from V and 15 bases from J, with 17 bases between. This CDR3 spans 12 amino acids. CDR1 is SGHAT and CDR2 is FQDESV in the germline V gene (reference sequence). CDR3 sequence reads: CASSTAGTIPFF. CDR3 nucleotides: TGTGCCAGCAGCACCGCCGGGACCATCCCGTTCTTC.

The rearrangement uses TRBV6-1 and TRBJ1-2; D might be TRBD1 (5 bases). V lost 0 bases and J lost 4, with 12 bases in between. CDR3 length: 15 residues. Germline CDR1 and CDR2: MNHNS and SASEGT. The CDR3 nucleotides are TGTGCCAGCAGTGAAGCGTCAGGGCGGTCCTATGGCTACACCTTC. Translation: CASSEASGRSYGYTF.